The rows below give T cell receptor beta chains drawn from one sample of a study of T cell responses to AZD1222 COVID-19 vaccine. TCRdb's copy holds only in-frame clones and misses some; the assay was immunoSEQ multiplex PCR. Of about 150,000 clones listed, 90% are singletons. The material sequenced was peripheral blood, taken on day 0 of AZD1222 vaccination. The receptors shown here come from an adult in good health. Each CDR3 is given with its conserved first and last residue. D genes are given only for firm matches. Not all rows give a size; the values are once, few, many and, for expanded clones, a class.

size	D	V	J	CDR3	DNA
NA	NA	TRBV9	TRBJ1-4	CASSVEDSRREKLFF	TGTGCCAGCAGCGTAGAGGACAGTCGTCGGGAAAAACTGTTTTTT
NA	TRBD1	TRBV10-3	TRBJ2-1	CAISERPLRDSSYNEQFF	TGTGCCATCAGTGAAAGGCCCCTCCGGGACAGCTCCTACAATGAGCAGTTCTTC
NA	TRBD1	TRBV27	TRBJ2-7	CASSPTGQGYEQYF	TGTGCCAGCAGTCCGACGGGACAGGGGTACGAGCAGTACTTC
NA	NA	TRBV10-3	TRBJ2-5	CAISPGDFGETQYF	TGTGCCATCAGTCCGGGGGACTTCGGAGAGACCCAGTACTTC
NA	NA	TRBV6-2/TRBV6-3	TRBJ1-1	CASSHRDGYTEAFF	TGTGCCAGCAGCCACCGGGACGGTTACACTGAAGCTTTCTTT
NA	NA	TRBV4-1	TRBJ1-2	CASSPRDSTGGYTF	TGCGCCAGCAGCCCCCGGGACTCCACAGGTGGCTACACCTTC
NA	NA	TRBV5-1	TRBJ2-5	CASSLRPGETQYF	TGCGCCAGCAGCCTTCGACCGGGAGAGACCCAGTACTTC
NA	NA	TRBV7-2	TRBJ1-3	CASSLGEVNTIYF	TGTGCCAGCAGCTTAGGGGAAGTAAACACCATATATTTT
once	NA	TRBV4-1	TRBJ2-7	CASSLHSSPSQYEQYF	TGCGCCAGCAGCCTACACAGTTCCCCATCTCAATACGAGCAGTACTTC
NA	NA	TRBV9	TRBJ1-5	CASSTGGNQPQHF	TGTGCCAGCAGCACGGGGGGTAATCAGCCCCAGCATTTT
NA	NA	TRBV6-1	TRBJ1-6	CASSEGWDNSPLHF	TGTGCCAGCAGTGAAGGGTGGGATAATTCACCCCTCCACTTT
NA	NA	TRBV5-1	TRBJ1-2	CASSSTGRGGYTF	TGCGCCAGCAGCTCCACAGGGCGCGGTGGCTACACCTTC
once	TRBD1	TRBV19	TRBJ1-2	CASSSEPGQGARGYTF	TGTGCCAGTAGTAGTGAACCGGGACAGGGGGCGCGAGGCTACACCTTC
NA	NA	TRBV4-3	TRBJ2-7	CASSQDPGTYEQYF	TGCGCCAGCAGCCAAGATCCCGGCACCTACGAGCAGTACTTC
NA	NA	TRBV25-1	TRBJ1-4	CASSDREGVEKLFF	TGTGCCAGCAGTGACCGCGAGGGGGTGGAAAAACTGTTTTTT
NA	NA	TRBV4-1	TRBJ1-6	CASSQESFQGVGNSPLHF	TGCGCCAGCAGCCAAGAAAGTTTTCAGGGAGTGGGTAATTCACCCCTCCACTTT
NA	TRBD2	TRBV11-2	TRBJ2-5	CASSLNGGSSGGGQETQYF	TGTGCCAGCAGCTTAAATGGCGGATCTAGCGGGGGGGGCCAAGAGACCCAGTACTTC
NA	NA	TRBV5-4	TRBJ2-7	CASSWRGTSYEQYF	TGTGCCAGCAGCTGGCGAGGGACATCCTACGAGCAGTACTTC
NA	NA	TRBV9	TRBJ1-2	CASSPDVGYGYTF	TGTGCCAGCAGCCCGGACGTGGGCTATGGCTACACCTTC
NA	TRBD2	TRBV7-2	TRBJ2-7	CASSLLSIAGAYEQYF	TGTGCCAGCAGCTTACTGTCAATAGCGGGGGCCTACGAGCAGTACTTC
many	NA	TRBV4-3	TRBJ2-1	CASSQDWHEQFF	TGCGCCAGCAGCCAAGATTGGCATGAGCAGTTCTTC
NA	TRBD1	TRBV7-3	TRBJ2-7	CASSQADRGPYEQYF	TGTGCCAGCAGCCAAGCTGACAGGGGGCCGTACGAGCAGTACTTC
NA	NA	TRBV5-1	TRBJ1-4	CASSLGAGEKLFF	TGCGCCAGCAGTCTGGGGGCAGGGGAAAAACTGTTTTTT
NA	TRBD2	TRBV11-2	TRBJ2-3	CASSPGLRTDTQYF	TGTGCCAGCAGCCCGGGACTACGCACAGATACGCAGTATTTT
NA	NA	TRBV27	TRBJ1-4	CASSLGLATNEKLFF	TGTGCCAGCAGTTTGGGGCTGGCAACTAATGAAAAACTGTTTTTT
NA	TRBD2	TRBV24-1	TRBJ2-7	CATSDLAPGLAGGPYEQYF	TGTGCCACCAGTGATTTGGCACCGGGACTAGCGGGGGGGCCCTACGAGCAGTACTTC
NA	TRBD1	TRBV9	TRBJ2-3	CASSVGTGVGDTQYF	TGTGCCAGCAGCGTAGGGACAGGGGTTGGCGATACGCAGTATTTT
NA	NA	TRBV6-1	TRBJ1-1	CASSEKGNTEAFF	TGTGCCAGCAGTGAAAAGGGGAACACTGAAGCTTTCTTT
NA	NA	TRBV5-1	TRBJ2-4	CASSLAPPGDIQYF	TGCGCCAGCAGCTTGGCCCCTCCGGGGGACATTCAGTACTTC
NA	TRBD1	TRBV10-3	TRBJ1-1	CATKTGVNTEAFF	TGTGCCACCAAGACAGGGGTGAACACTGAAGCTTTCTTT
NA	TRBD2	TRBV5-1	TRBJ2-5	CASSPNTGGQETQYF	TGCGCCAGCAGCCCGAATACCGGGGGGCAAGAGACCCAGTACTTC
NA	NA	TRBV24-1	TRBJ1-2	CATGSGGLKEDGYTF	TGTGCCACGGGTTCCGGGGGGCTTAAGGAGGATGGCTACACCTTC
NA	TRBD2	TRBV27	TRBJ2-5	CASSIGTSVETQYF	TGTGCCAGCAGTATCGGGACTAGCGTAGAGACCCAGTACTTC
NA	TRBD1	TRBV4-3	TRBJ1-3	CASSHPRTGTSGNTIYF	TGCGCCAGCAGCCACCCCCGGACAGGGACATCTGGAAACACCATATATTTT
NA	NA	TRBV5-1	TRBJ2-3	CASSRTGPEGGTQYF	TGCGCCAGCAGCCGAACAGGACCGGAGGGGGGTACGCAGTATTTT
once	NA	TRBV18	TRBJ2-7	CASSGRRGPYEQYF	TGTGCCAGCTCAGGTAGGCGGGGCCCCTACGAGCAGTACTTC
NA	NA	TRBV30	TRBJ2-7	CAWNGGNYEQYF	TGTGCCTGGAACGGGGGAAACTACGAGCAGTACTTC
NA	NA	TRBV28	TRBJ1-6	CASIPSGRAYNSPLHF	TGTGCCAGCATCCCTTCGGGGAGGGCCTATAATTCACCCCTCCACTTT
NA	TRBD2	TRBV19	TRBJ2-5	CASRREGLIGTQYF	TGTGCCAGTAGGCGGGAGGGCCTTATAGGGACCCAGTACTTC
NA	NA	TRBV3-1/TRBV3-2	TRBJ2-6	CASSSSSGANVLTF	TGTGCCAGCAGCTCCAGCTCTGGGGCCAACGTCCTGACTTTC
NA	NA	TRBV6-1	TRBJ2-2	CASSEQGNTGELFF	TGTGCCAGCAGTGAACAGGGCAACACCGGGGAGCTGTTTTTT